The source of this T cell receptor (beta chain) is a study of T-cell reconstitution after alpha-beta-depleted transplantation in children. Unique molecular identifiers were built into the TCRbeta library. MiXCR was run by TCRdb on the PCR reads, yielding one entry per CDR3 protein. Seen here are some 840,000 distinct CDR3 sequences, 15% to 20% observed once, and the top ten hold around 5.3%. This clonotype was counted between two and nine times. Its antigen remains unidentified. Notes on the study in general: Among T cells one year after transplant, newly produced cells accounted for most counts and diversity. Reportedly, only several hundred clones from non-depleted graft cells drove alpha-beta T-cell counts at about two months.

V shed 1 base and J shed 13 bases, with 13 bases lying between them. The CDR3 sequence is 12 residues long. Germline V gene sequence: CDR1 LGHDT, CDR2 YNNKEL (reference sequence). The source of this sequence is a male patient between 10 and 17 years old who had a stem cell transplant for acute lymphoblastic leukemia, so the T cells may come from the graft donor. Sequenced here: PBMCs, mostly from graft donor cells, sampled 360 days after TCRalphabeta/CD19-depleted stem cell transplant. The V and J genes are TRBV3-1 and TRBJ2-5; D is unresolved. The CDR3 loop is CASSQVGTATYF. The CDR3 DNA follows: TGTGCCAGCAGCCAAGTGGGTACTGCGACGTACTTC.